The 11 T cell receptor beta chains below were found in one sample sequenced in a study of blood T cell repertoires in COVID-19 (TCRdb year 2020). The method behind the library was the immunoSEQ multiplex PCR assay. Not all clones reach the TCRdb copy of this immuneACCESS table, which keeps in-frame sequences only. Checked studies attribute under half of the gap to unresolved V genes and leave the rest unexplained. For this sample there are 57,000 or so clones; about 80% appear just once. The ten largest make up 22% of the sample. Material for sequencing was peripheral blood. These receptors all stem from a man aged 45 to 65 with active or convalescent COVID-19.

The chain carries TRBV12-3 or TRBV12-4 and TRBJ1-5; 8 nucleotides line up with TRBD1. The length of the CDR3 is 12 residues. V dropped 9 bases and J dropped 4; count of bases not matched to a gene: 2. The CDR3 bases are TGTGCCAGTAGACAGGGGAATCAGCCCCAGCATTTT. This codes for CASRQGNQPQHF.

This clone was seen once. The chain carries TRBV13 and TRBJ1-2; D is unresolved. V lost 4 bases to trimming and J lost 8 bases, with 11 bases between them. Germline CDR1 reads PRHDT; CDR2 reads FYEKMQ (reference sequence). The CDR3 is made up of 12 amino acids. The CDR3 DNA is TGTGCCAGCAGCTCCCCGGGTTCCGGCTACACCTTC. This translates into CASSSPGSGYTF. The variable domain in full, with the rest retrieved from reference TRBV13 and TRBJ1-2, is AAGVIQSPRHLIKEKRETATLKCYPIPRHDTVYWYQQGPGQDPQFLISFYEKMQSDKGSIPDRFSAQQFSDYHSELNMSSLELGDSALYFCASSSPGSGYTFGSGTRLTVV.

J is TRBJ2-7 and V is TRBV5-6; 9 bases map to TRBD1. With 0 bases clipped from V and 3 bases from J, the junction kept 1 base outside the gene matches. CDR3 length equals 14 residues. The germline V gene has CDR1 SGHDT and CDR2 YYEEEE. As DNA, the CDR3 is TGTGCCAGCAGCTTGGGACAGGGGGTCTACGAGCAGTACTTC. As protein: CASSLGQGVYEQYF.

This clone was counted a single time. The rearrangement links TRBV19 to TRBJ1-6; 7 bases are a match to TRBD1. Germline V gene sequence: CDR1 LNHDA, CDR2 SQIVND (reference sequence). CDR3 length: 18 amino acids. V trimming: 3 bases; J trimming: 0 bases; junction bases outside the gene matches: 8. The CDR3 coding sequence is TGTGCCAGTAGTATGCGACAGGGTCAAAGCTCCTATAATTCACCCCTCCACTTT. Encoded protein: CASSMRQGQSSYNSPLHF. Drawing the rest from reference TRBV19 and TRBJ1-6, the complete variable domain is DGGITQSPKYLFRKEGQNVTLSCEQNLNHDAMYWYRQDPGQGLRLIYYSQIVNDFQKGDIAEGYSVSREKKESFPLTVTSAQKNPTAFYLCASSMRQGQSSYNSPLHFGNGTRLTVT.

This clone has a single count. CDR3 in amino acids: CASSPGANEQFF. The CDR3 nucleotides are TGTGCCAGCTCACCGGGGGCAAATGAGCAGTTCTTC. The V gene is TRBV18, the J gene TRBJ2-1, with TRBD1 as a possible D gene (6 bases). The CDR3 loop spans 12 amino acids. Between the trimmed V and J ends, which lost 3 bases and 7 bases, there was a span of 7 bases. CDR1 is KGHSH and CDR2 is LQKENI in the germline V gene.

V gene TRBV29-1 combines with J gene TRBJ1-2; D is perhaps TRBD1 (5 bases). V lost 4 bases and J lost 8, with 14 bases in between. This CDR3 contains 12 residues. Germline assignment: CDR1 SQVTM and CDR2 ANQGSEA. The chain's CDR3 is CSVGREEDGYTF. The CDR3 coding sequence is TGCAGCGTTGGCAGGGAAGAGGACGGCTACACCTTC.

The J gene is TRBJ2-7, the V gene TRBV4-2; the match to TRBD2 covers 10 bases. The germline V gene encodes CDR1 LGHNA and CDR2 YNFKEQ. J gave up 10 bases and V 0 bases, and 21 bases lay outside the gene matches. The CDR3 runs to 19 residues. CDR3 residues: CASSQDISQRGGKLREQYF. Here the CDR3 DNA reads TGTGCCAGCAGCCAAGATATAAGCCAGCGGGGGGGTAAACTACGAGAACAGTACTTC.

This clone turned up a few times. V is TRBV19 and J is TRBJ1-1, with 8 bases that match TRBD1. The CDR3 is 14 residues long. Germline loops: CDR1 LNHDA, CDR2 SQIVND (reference sequence). The V and J ends lost 6 bases and 5 bases, in that order; junction bases with no gene match: 8. CDR3: CASSPWTGKTEAFF. CDR3 DNA: TGTGCCAGTAGCCCTTGGACAGGGAAAACTGAAGCTTTCTTT.

The gene calls are TRBV2 and TRBJ1-4, with D possibly TRBD1 on 6 matching bases. This CDR3 spans 16 amino acids. V shed 6 bases and J shed 7 bases, with 21 bases lying between them. Germline V lookup: CDR1 SNHLY, CDR2 FYNNEI. The chain's CDR3 is CASRKQGTLLSEKLFF. For the CDR3, the DNA is TGTGCCAGCAGGAAACAGGGAACGCTACTTAGTGAAAAACTGTTTTTT.

This chain links TRBV5-1 with TRBJ2-7; D is perhaps TRBD1 (5 bases). The germline gives CDR1 SGHRS, CDR2 YFSETQ. V was cut by 3 bases and J by 3 bases, with 10 bases left in between. The CDR3 totals 13 residues. CDR3 in amino acids: CASSSAGNYEQYF. The DNA of the CDR3 is TGCGCCAGCAGCTCTGCAGGGAACTACGAGCAGTACTTC.

This chain links TRBV9 with TRBJ2-1, with 9 bases lining up with TRBD2. Germline V CDR1 and CDR2: SGDLS, YYNGEE. The CDR3 runs to 16 residues. J lost 8 bases, V lost 0 bases, and 9 bases had no gene match. CDR3 protein: CASSVDGTSIWYEQFF. The CDR3 DNA reads TGTGCCAGCAGCGTAGATGGGACTAGCATTTGGTATGAGCAGTTCTTC.